The rows below give T cell receptor beta chains drawn from one sample of a study of blood T cell repertoires in COVID-19. Method: immunoSEQ multiplex PCR; TCRdb's copy keeps in-frame clones and lacks some. The table includes about 230,000 clones, around four fifths detected once. Source material: peripheral blood. The receptors originated from a woman aged 70-85 years with active or convalescent COVID-19. Each CDR3 is given with its conserved first and last residue. A D gene is named only where the DNA matches it firmly. The size of a clone is reported for some rows only, either as once, few or many, or as a class for expanded clones.

DNA: TGTGCCAGCAGTCACCGGTCGGACAGCTATGGCTACACCTTC; CDR3: CASSHRSDSYGYTF; J: TRBJ1-2; size: few; D: .; V: TRBV2
DNA: TGCGCCAGCAGTCAATCCTTCTGCCTAGCGTCTAACTACGAGCAGTACTTC; CDR3: CASSQSFCLASNYEQYF; J: TRBJ2-7; size: .; D: .; V: TRBV23-1
DNA: TGTGCCAGTAGTCCCCTCGGGGCGGGGGGTATTCGGAATGAGCAGTTCTTC; CDR3: CASSPLGAGGIRNEQFF; J: TRBJ2-1; size: .; D: TRBD2; V: TRBV19
DNA: TGTGCCAGCAGCTTAGTAGAGAACACTGAAGCTTTCTTT; CDR3: CASSLVENTEAFF; J: TRBJ1-1; size: .; D: .; V: TRBV7-9
DNA: TGTGCCTGGAGTGCCAGCACAGGGGGCTATGAGCAGTTCTTC; CDR3: CAWSASTGGYEQFF; J: TRBJ2-1; size: .; D: TRBD1; V: TRBV30
DNA: TGTGCCAGCAGCCCCCTGAGGGGGACAACTAACTATGGCTACACCTTC; CDR3: CASSPLRGTTNYGYTF; J: TRBJ1-2; size: .; D: .; V: TRBV7-2
DNA: TGTGCCAGCTCACCGGGACAGACTAATGAAAAACTGTTTTTT; CDR3: CASSPGQTNEKLFF; J: TRBJ1-4; size: .; D: TRBD1; V: TRBV18
DNA: TGTGCCAGCAGTTACTCCTGGACAGGGCAAAGTGAAAAACTGTTTTTT; CDR3: CASSYSWTGQSEKLFF; J: TRBJ1-4; size: .; D: TRBD1; V: TRBV6-5
DNA: TGTGCCTGGAGTGGACTAGCGGGGGGCGGGGAGACCCAGTACTTC; CDR3: CAWSGLAGGGETQYF; J: TRBJ2-5; size: few; D: TRBD2; V: TRBV30
DNA: TGTGCCAGCAGTGATGCCAGGGGGTTTTCTGAAGCTTTCTTT; CDR3: CASSDARGFSEAFF; J: TRBJ1-1; size: .; D: TRBD1; V: TRBV2
DNA: TGTGCCAGCAACAGGGAAGGGACCCAGTACTTC; CDR3: CASNREGTQYF; J: TRBJ2-5; size: .; D: .; V: TRBV2
DNA: TGTGCCAGCAGTACCCGGACAGGGGCAAACTATGGCTACACCTTC; CDR3: CASSTRTGANYGYTF; J: TRBJ1-2; size: .; D: .; V: TRBV21-1
DNA: TGTGCCAGCGCAATCCGGTCGGGGACAGGGGGTGGCTATGGCTACACCTTC; CDR3: CASAIRSGTGGGYGYTF; J: TRBJ1-2; size: .; D: TRBD1; V: TRBV2
DNA: TGTGCCAGCAGCTTGTGGGGCGGGAGGGGCAATGAGCAGTTCTTC; CDR3: CASSLWGGRGNEQFF; J: TRBJ2-1; size: .; D: TRBD2; V: TRBV5-6
DNA: TGTGCCAGCAGCGGATCGGGACAGGCGAGATCACCCCTCCACTTT; CDR3: CASSGSGQARSPLHF; J: TRBJ1-6; size: .; D: TRBD1; V: TRBV9
DNA: TGTGCCACCAGTGATCGCAGGGTAAGGGAGACCCAGTACTTC; CDR3: CATSDRRVRETQYF; J: TRBJ2-5; size: .; D: .; V: TRBV24-1
DNA: TGTGCCATCTTACGGGAGGCAGGAAACACCATATATTTT; CDR3: CAILREAGNTIYF; J: TRBJ1-3; size: .; D: .; V: TRBV10-3
DNA: TGTGCCAGCTCAGAGGGCTTCTCCTACAATGAGCAGTTCTTC; CDR3: CASSEGFSYNEQFF; J: TRBJ2-1; size: .; D: .; V: TRBV18
DNA: TGTGCCAGCAGCCCCTGGTCGACAGGATCCTACGAGCAGTACTTC; CDR3: CASSPWSTGSYEQYF; J: TRBJ2-7; size: .; D: .; V: TRBV7-2
DNA: TGTGCCAGCTCACCGAGACAGGGGGAGGGAACTGAAGCTTTCTTT; CDR3: CASSPRQGEGTEAFF; J: TRBJ1-1; size: .; D: TRBD1; V: TRBV18
DNA: TGTGCCAGCAGTCGTAACGCCGGGACAGGGCCTCTTTTCTTCTTT; CDR3: CASSRNAGTGPLFFF; J: TRBJ1-1; size: .; D: TRBD1; V: TRBV9
DNA: TGTGCCAGCAGCCCAGGGGGCTTCTCTGAAGCTTTCTTT; CDR3: CASSPGGFSEAFF; J: TRBJ1-1; size: once; D: TRBD1; V: TRBV3-1/TRBV3-2
DNA: TGTGCCAGCAGCCTCCCACTAAACGGGGGGTTAAGGGGAGCTTTCTTT; CDR3: CASSLPLNGGLRGAFF; J: TRBJ1-1; size: .; D: .; V: TRBV28
DNA: TGTGCCAGCAGTTATCCAGGGGCTGGAAACACCATATATTTT; CDR3: CASSYPGAGNTIYF; J: TRBJ1-3; size: few; D: .; V: TRBV6-5
DNA: TGTGCCAGCAACAGGGGGGGAGGGTTCACAGATACGCAGTATTTT; CDR3: CASNRGGGFTDTQYF; J: TRBJ2-3; size: .; D: .; V: TRBV7-2
DNA: TGTGCCAGCAGCTCCCTAGGGCAGGGTTACTATGGCTACACCTTC; CDR3: CASSSLGQGYYGYTF; J: TRBJ1-2; size: once; D: .; V: TRBV7-9
DNA: TGCGCCAGCAAGGGACAGGGTTGGGACTCTGAAGCTTTCTTT; CDR3: CASKGQGWDSEAFF; J: TRBJ1-1; size: .; D: TRBD1; V: TRBV5-1
DNA: TGTGCCAGCAGCTTCGGGATGACCCCCATCGAGGGATCTGGAAACACCATATATTTT; CDR3: CASSFGMTPIEGSGNTIYF; J: TRBJ1-3; size: .; D: .; V: TRBV11-2
DNA: TGCAGCGGGGGGACAGGGGGTTACGAGCAGTACTTC; CDR3: CSGGTGGYEQYF; J: TRBJ2-7; size: .; D: TRBD1; V: TRBV29-1
DNA: TGTGCCACCAGCAGAGGGACTAGCGGGAGTTCGGGGGGCACCGGGGAGCTGTTTTTT; CDR3: CATSRGTSGSSGGTGELFF; J: TRBJ2-2; size: .; D: TRBD2; V: TRBV15
DNA: TGCGCCAGCAGCCAAGATCGTACTGAAGCTTTCTTT; CDR3: CASSQDRTEAFF; J: TRBJ1-1; size: .; D: .; V: TRBV4-3
DNA: TGTGCCAGCAGTTCGCCCGGGACAGGGTCCCTCGAGCAGTACTTC; CDR3: CASSSPGTGSLEQYF; J: TRBJ2-7; size: .; D: TRBD1; V: TRBV28
DNA: TGTGCCAGCAGTTTGGGACTAGCGGGAGCGGCAGATACGCAGTATTTT; CDR3: CASSLGLAGAADTQYF; J: TRBJ2-3; size: .; D: TRBD2; V: TRBV28
DNA: TGCGCCAGCAGCCAGTCTCAGACGGAGGTTAATGAAAAACTGTTTTTT; CDR3: CASSQSQTEVNEKLFF; J: TRBJ1-4; size: .; D: .; V: TRBV5-1
DNA: TGTGCCAGCTCACGCCCCGGGACAGGGCTTAATGAGCAGTTCTTC; CDR3: CASSRPGTGLNEQFF; J: TRBJ2-1; size: .; D: TRBD1; V: TRBV18
DNA: TGCGCCAGCAGCTTGGGGCAGGGGGCCGGCACAGATACGCAGTATTTT; CDR3: CASSLGQGAGTDTQYF; J: TRBJ2-3; size: .; D: TRBD1; V: TRBV5-1
DNA: TGCGCCAGCAGCGGCGGGGATATCACAGATACGCAGTATTTT; CDR3: CASSGGDITDTQYF; J: TRBJ2-3; size: .; D: .; V: TRBV5-1
DNA: TGTGCCAGCAGTTTAGAGCGAGCGAACACCGGGGAGCTGTTTTTT; CDR3: CASSLERANTGELFF; J: TRBJ2-2; size: .; D: .; V: TRBV28
DNA: TGTGCCAGTAATCCGGGTTCCATCCCTGGAAACACCATATATTTT; CDR3: CASNPGSIPGNTIYF; J: TRBJ1-3; size: .; D: .; V: TRBV19
DNA: TGTGCCTCCTTCAGGGGTGGGGCTGGAAACACCATATATTTT; CDR3: CASFRGGAGNTIYF; J: TRBJ1-3; size: few; D: .; V: TRBV19
DNA: TGTGCCAGCAGCCTACAGGGGGTCTCCTACGAGCAGTACTTC; CDR3: CASSLQGVSYEQYF; J: TRBJ2-7; size: .; D: TRBD1; V: TRBV7-2
DNA: TGCGCCAGCAGCTTGAAGGGGGACTATGGCTACACCTTC; CDR3: CASSLKGDYGYTF; J: TRBJ1-2; size: .; D: .; V: TRBV5-1
DNA: TGCAGCGTTGAAGTGATAGAGGACAATGAGCAGTTCTTC; CDR3: CSVEVIEDNEQFF; J: TRBJ2-1; size: .; D: .; V: TRBV29-1
DNA: TGTGCCAGCAGCACCCAGGGGCTGTTGAATGAAAAACTGTTTTTT; CDR3: CASSTQGLLNEKLFF; J: TRBJ1-4; size: .; D: .; V: TRBV9
DNA: TGTGCCAGCAGCCAAGATCCGTTCCTCACAGATACGCAGTATTTT; CDR3: CASSQDPFLTDTQYF; J: TRBJ2-3; size: .; D: .; V: TRBV4-2
DNA: TGTGCCAGCAGCGTAGGCCTAGCGGGGGGTATTGGGGAGCAGTTCTTC; CDR3: CASSVGLAGGIGEQFF; J: TRBJ2-1; size: .; D: TRBD2; V: TRBV9
DNA: TGCAGTGCTAGTAACACGGTCCGGACAGGCACAGATACGCAGTATTTT; CDR3: CSASNTVRTGTDTQYF; J: TRBJ2-3; size: .; D: .; V: TRBV20-1
DNA: TGTGCCAGCAGCGCCCTAGCGGGGGGTGACTACAATGAGCAGTTCTTC; CDR3: CASSALAGGDYNEQFF; J: TRBJ2-1; size: .; D: TRBD2; V: TRBV5-6
DNA: TGTGCCAGCAGGGTGACAGGGGGAGGCTATGGCTACACCTTC; CDR3: CASRVTGGGYGYTF; J: TRBJ1-2; size: .; D: TRBD1; V: TRBV2
DNA: TGTGCCAGCAGCGGACAGGGAGGGGATCAGCCCCAGCATTTT; CDR3: CASSGQGGDQPQHF; J: TRBJ1-5; size: .; D: TRBD1; V: TRBV19
DNA: TGTGCCAGCAGTGAAACCCAGCGGGGTGTCGGGGAGCTGTTTTTT; CDR3: CASSETQRGVGELFF; J: TRBJ2-2; size: .; D: TRBD2; V: TRBV2